Below, 10 T cell receptor beta chains from the same sample are listed, as sequenced in a study of T cells in Graves' hyperthyroidism and ophthalmopathy. RNA transcripts were the template for amplifying TCR beta CDR3 regions. Initially, a first-round RT-PCR of the TCR CDR3 employed the HTBI primer set. TCRdb re-called the multiplex PCR reads with MiXCR, one entry per CDR3 protein. In the table there are about 640,000 distinct CDR3 sequences, 20% to 25% of which are singletons. The specimen was blood. The receptor source for this set is a man under 40 with Graves' ophthalmopathy.

This clonotype was picked up many times. This sequence joins TRBV7-2 and TRBJ2-2; 12 bases map to TRBD1. Unmatched junction bases numbered 2, after V lost 0 bases and J lost 6 bases. This CDR3 has 16 residues. From germline, CDR1 is SGHTA and CDR2 FQGNSA. The CDR3 DNA is TGTGCCAGCAGCTTAGCTCGGGACAGGGGGCCCGGGGAGCTGTTTTTT. Protein sequence: CASSLARDRGPGELFF.

This clonotype turned up a few times. The V gene is TRBV6-1, the J gene TRBJ2-7, with 9 bases aligning to TRBD2. V trimming: 5 bases; J trimming: 2 bases; junction bases outside the gene matches: 4. CDR1 is MNHNS and CDR2 is SASEGT in the germline V gene. The CDR3 sequence is 14 residues long. This CDR3 reads CASSKLAGPYEQYF. The CDR3 DNA sequence: TGTGCCAGCAGTAAACTAGCGGGTCCCTACGAGCAGTACTTC.

In its sample, this clonotype was seen many times. V is TRBV6-1 and J is TRBJ2-3; D is possibly TRBD2 (5 bases). This CDR3 comprises 15 residues. The germline V gene encodes CDR1 MNHNS and CDR2 SASEGT. V lost 1 base and J 3 bases, leaving 11 bases between the germline ends. CDR3 in DNA: TGTGCCAGCAGTGAAGGGGCTTCGGGGACAGATACGCAGTATTTT. Translating gives CASSEGASGTDTQYF.

In this sample, this clonotype turned up a few times. The chain joins TRBV7-2 to TRBJ2-3; 15 nucleotides line up with TRBD2. The CDR3 contains 16 residues. V shed 5 bases, J shed 8 bases, and the junction held 8 bases outside the gene matches. Germline assignment: CDR1 SGHTA and CDR2 FQGNSA. CDR3 region: CASSPGLAGGLVTQYF. The CDR3 DNA sequence: TGTGCCAGCAGCCCAGGACTAGCGGGAGGGCTTGTTACGCAGTATTTT.

This clonotype has at least ten counts. V and J are TRBV3-1 and TRBJ2-3; TRBD2 agrees at 12 bases. The length of the CDR3 is 16 residues. The J segment lost 0 bases and the V segment lost 4 bases, leaving 2 bases of the junction unmatched. Germline CDR1 is LGHDT and CDR2 is YNNKEL (reference sequence). CDR3 sequence reads: CASSPSGRASTDTQYF. CDR3 DNA: TGTGCCAGCAGCCCTAGCGGGAGGGCTAGCACAGATACGCAGTATTTT.

This clonotype showed up just a few times. The rearrangement links TRBV5-1 to TRBJ2-5, with 12 bases aligning to TRBD1. The germline V gene encodes CDR1 SGHRS and CDR2 YFSETQ. V gave up 4 bases and J gave up 2 bases; unmatched junction bases: 6. This CDR3 spans 16 amino acids. CDR3 sequence: CASSRGTGGLQETQYF. The CDR3 DNA reads as TGCGCCAGCAGCCGCGGGACAGGGGGCTTACAAGAGACCCAGTACTTC.

This clonotype was detected ten times or more. The V and J genes are TRBV11-2 and TRBJ2-3; D not certain. The V and J ends lost 5 bases and 0 bases respectively, with 15 bases between them. Germline loops: CDR1 SGHAT, CDR2 FQNNGV. The CDR3 is made up of 16 amino acids. The CDR3 sequence is CASSVSGSSSTDTQYF. CDR3 nucleotides: TGTGCCAGCAGCGTGTCTGGCAGCTCTAGCACAGATACGCAGTATTTT.

This clonotype was seen repeatedly, ten times or more. The rearrangement links TRBV5-5 to TRBJ2-1; possibly TRBD1 for D (5 bases). CDR1 and CDR2 from the germline V gene are SGHKS and YYEKEE (reference sequence). V lost 1 base and J lost 8, with 16 bases in between. CDR3 length: 15 residues. CDR3 amino acids: CASSLRQPVGDEQFF. CDR3 nucleotides: TGTGCCAGCAGCTTGAGACAGCCGGTTGGTGATGAGCAGTTCTTC.

The rearrangement links TRBV4-2 to TRBJ1-5; no clear D gene. Germline loops: CDR1 LGHNA, CDR2 YNFKEQ. Trimming removed 0 bases from V and 2 bases from J, with 8 bases in between. The length of the CDR3 is 15 residues. The CDR3 nucleotides read TGTGCCAGCAGCCAAGATAAGGGTGGCAATCAGCCCCAGCATTTT. As protein: CASSQDKGGNQPQHF.

In this sample, this clonotype turned up many times. The chain couples TRBV6-1 to TRBJ1-2; D is perhaps TRBD1 (6 bases). V dropped 5 bases and J dropped 5 bases, with 12 bases sitting between them. Per the germline V gene, CDR1 is MNHNS and CDR2 is SASEGT. The CDR3 extends over 13 amino acids. The CDR3, as DNA: TGTGCCAGCAGTACGACAGGAGTGTATGGCTACACCTTC. It is translated as CASSTTGVYGYTF.